This entry describes one T cell receptor beta chain. The antigen remains undetermined. TCRdb's copy holds only in-frame clones and misses some; the assay was immunoSEQ multiplex PCR. The data hold about 26,000 clones, with roughly 62% observed a single time. The record originates from a study of PD-1 blockade in classical Hodgkin lymphoma. Study observations and caveats: Newly diagnosed patients were said to have less baseline TCR diversity than healthy donors did. Factors driving the repertoire differences, possibly disease activity or prior therapy, remain undefined.

Exposure to brentuximab vedotin varied, and each patient had relapsed following autologous stem cell transplantation. The CDR3 contains 14 residues. Germline lookup yields CDR1 MNHEY and CDR2 SMNVEV (reference sequence). V was trimmed by 6 bases and J by 2 bases, leaving 13 bases between them. This chain uses TRBV27 with TRBJ1-1, with D tentatively TRBD1 (5 bases). This clonotype was obtained from a human donor with classical Hodgkin lymphoma. The sample here was peripheral blood mononuclear cells (PBMCs), taken before the second cycle of nivolumab. The CDR3 protein is CASSPRDQNTEAFF. For the CDR3, the DNA is TGTGCCAGCAGCCCTAGGGACCAAAACACTGAAGCTTTCTTT.